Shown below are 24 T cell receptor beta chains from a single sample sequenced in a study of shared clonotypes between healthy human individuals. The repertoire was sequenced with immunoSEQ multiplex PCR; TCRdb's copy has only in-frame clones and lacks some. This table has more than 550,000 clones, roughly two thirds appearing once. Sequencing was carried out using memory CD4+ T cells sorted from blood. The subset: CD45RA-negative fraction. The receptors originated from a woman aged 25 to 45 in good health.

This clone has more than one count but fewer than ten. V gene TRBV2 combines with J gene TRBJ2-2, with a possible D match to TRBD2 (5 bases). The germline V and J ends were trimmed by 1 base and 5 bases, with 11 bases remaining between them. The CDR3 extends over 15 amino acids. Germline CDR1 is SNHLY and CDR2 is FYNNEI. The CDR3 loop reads CASSEDGGATGELFF. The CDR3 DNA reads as TGTGCCAGCAGTGAAGACGGAGGAGCGACCGGGGAGCTGTTTTTT. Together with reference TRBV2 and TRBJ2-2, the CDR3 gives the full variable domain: EPEVTQTPSHQVTQMGQEVILRCVPISNHLYFYWYRQILGQKVEFLVSFYNNEISEKSEIFDDQFSVERPDGSNFTLKIRSTKLEDSAMYFCASSEDGGATGELFFGEGSRLTVL.

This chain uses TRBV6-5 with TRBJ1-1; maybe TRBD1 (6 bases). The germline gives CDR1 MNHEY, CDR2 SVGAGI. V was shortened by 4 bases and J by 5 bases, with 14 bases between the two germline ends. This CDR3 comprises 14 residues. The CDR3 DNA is TGTGCCAGCAGTTCTCCAGGGGAGGGTACTGAAGCTTTCTTT. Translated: CASSSPGEGTEAFF.

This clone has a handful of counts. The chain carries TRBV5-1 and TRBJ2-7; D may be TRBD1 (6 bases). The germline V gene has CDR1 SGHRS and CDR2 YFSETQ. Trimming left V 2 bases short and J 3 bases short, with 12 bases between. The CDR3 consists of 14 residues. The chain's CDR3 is CASSLQDRYYEQYF. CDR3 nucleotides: TGCGCCAGCAGCTTACAAGACAGGTACTACGAGCAGTACTTC.

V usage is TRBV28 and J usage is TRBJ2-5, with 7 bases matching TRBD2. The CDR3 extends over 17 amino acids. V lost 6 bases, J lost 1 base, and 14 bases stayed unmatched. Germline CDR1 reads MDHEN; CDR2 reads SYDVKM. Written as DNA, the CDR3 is TGTGCCAGCAGCCCGGCCTTCGGGCGGGGGATCCAAGAGACCCAGTACTTC. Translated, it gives CASSPAFGRGIQETQYF.

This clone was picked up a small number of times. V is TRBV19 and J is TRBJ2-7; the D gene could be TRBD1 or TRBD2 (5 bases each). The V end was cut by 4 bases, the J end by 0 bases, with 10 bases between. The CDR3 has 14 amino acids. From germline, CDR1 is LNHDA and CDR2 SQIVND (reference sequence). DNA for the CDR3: TGTGCCAGTAGTACTAACGGGGCCTCCTACGAGCAGTACTTC. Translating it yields CASSTNGASYEQYF.

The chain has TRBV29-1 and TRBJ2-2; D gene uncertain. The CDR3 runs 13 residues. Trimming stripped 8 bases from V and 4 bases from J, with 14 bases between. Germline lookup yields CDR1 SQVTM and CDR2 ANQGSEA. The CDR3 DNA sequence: TGCAGCTCCTCCGAGTCCGGCACCGGGGAGCTGTTTTTT. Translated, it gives CSSSESGTGELFF.

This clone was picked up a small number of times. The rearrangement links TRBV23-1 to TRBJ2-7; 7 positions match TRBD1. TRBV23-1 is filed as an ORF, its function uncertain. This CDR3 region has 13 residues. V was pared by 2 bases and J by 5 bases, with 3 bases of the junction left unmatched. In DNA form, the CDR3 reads TGCGCCAGCAGTCAAAAGGGGGCGGACGAGCAGTACTTC. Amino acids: CASSQKGADEQYF.

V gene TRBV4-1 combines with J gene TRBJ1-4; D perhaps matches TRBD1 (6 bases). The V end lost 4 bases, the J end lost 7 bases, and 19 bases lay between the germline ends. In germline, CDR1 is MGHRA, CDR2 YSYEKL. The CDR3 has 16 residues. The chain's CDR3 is CASSPEVRGVSEKLFF. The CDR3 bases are TGCGCCAGCAGCCCCGAAGTGAGGGGGGTCAGTGAAAAACTGTTTTTT.

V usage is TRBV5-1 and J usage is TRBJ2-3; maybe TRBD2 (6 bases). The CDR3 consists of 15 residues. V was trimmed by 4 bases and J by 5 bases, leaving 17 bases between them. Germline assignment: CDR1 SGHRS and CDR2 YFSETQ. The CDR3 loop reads CASSLTSGTIDTQYF. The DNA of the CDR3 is TGCGCCAGCAGCCTGACTAGTGGGACGATAGATACGCAGTATTTT.

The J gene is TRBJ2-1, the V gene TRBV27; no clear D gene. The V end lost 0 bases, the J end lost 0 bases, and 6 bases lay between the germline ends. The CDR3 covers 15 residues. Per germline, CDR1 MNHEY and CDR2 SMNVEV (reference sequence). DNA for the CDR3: TGTGCCAGCAGTTTATCTCCGAGCTCCTACAATGAGCAGTTCTTC. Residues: CASSLSPSSYNEQFF.

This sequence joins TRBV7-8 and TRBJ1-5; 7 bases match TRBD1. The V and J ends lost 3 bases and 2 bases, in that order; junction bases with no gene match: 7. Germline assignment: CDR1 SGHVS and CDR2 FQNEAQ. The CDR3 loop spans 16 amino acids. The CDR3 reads CASSLTTGWRNQPQHF. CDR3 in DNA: TGTGCCAGCAGCTTGACGACAGGGTGGCGCAATCAGCCCCAGCATTTT.

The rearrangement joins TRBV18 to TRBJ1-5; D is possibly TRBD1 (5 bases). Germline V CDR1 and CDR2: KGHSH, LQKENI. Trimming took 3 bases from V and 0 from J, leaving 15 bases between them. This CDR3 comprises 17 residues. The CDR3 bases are TGTGCCAGCTCACCTAGATCAGACAGCCATAGCAATCAGCCCCAGCATTTT. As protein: CASSPRSDSHSNQPQHF.

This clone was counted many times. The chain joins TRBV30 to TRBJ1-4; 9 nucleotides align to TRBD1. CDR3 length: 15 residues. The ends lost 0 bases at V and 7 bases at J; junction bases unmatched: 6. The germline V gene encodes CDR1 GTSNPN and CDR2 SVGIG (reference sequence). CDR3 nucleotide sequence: TGTGCCTGGAGTGTACCGGGACAGGGATTTGAAAAACTGTTTTTT. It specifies CAWSVPGQGFEKLFF.

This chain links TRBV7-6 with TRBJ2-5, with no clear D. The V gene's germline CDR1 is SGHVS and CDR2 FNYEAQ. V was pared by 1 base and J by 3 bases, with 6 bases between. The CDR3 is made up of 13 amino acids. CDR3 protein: CASSLGGKETQYF. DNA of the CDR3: TGTGCCAGCAGCTTAGGAGGAAAAGAGACCCAGTACTTC.

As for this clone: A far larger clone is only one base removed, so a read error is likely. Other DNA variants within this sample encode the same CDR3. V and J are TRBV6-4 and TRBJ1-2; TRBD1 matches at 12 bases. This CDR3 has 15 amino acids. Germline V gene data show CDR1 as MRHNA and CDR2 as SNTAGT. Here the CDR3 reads CASSEGDRGRNGYTF. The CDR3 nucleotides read TGTGCCAGCAGTGAAGGGGACAGGGGGCGTAATGGCTACACTTTC.

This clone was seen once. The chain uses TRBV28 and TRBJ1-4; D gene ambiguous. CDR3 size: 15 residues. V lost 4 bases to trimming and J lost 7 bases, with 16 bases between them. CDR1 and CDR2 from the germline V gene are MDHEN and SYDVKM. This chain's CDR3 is CASSYRGRGAEKLFF. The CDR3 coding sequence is TGTGCCAGCAGTTACAGAGGCAGAGGCGCTGAAAAACTGTTTTTT. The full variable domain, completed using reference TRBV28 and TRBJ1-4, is DVKVTQSSRYLVKRTGEKVFLECVQDMDHENMFWYRQDPGLGLRLIYFSYDVKMKEKGDIPEGYSVSREKKERFSLILESASTNQTSMYLCASSYRGRGAEKLFFGSGTQLSVL.

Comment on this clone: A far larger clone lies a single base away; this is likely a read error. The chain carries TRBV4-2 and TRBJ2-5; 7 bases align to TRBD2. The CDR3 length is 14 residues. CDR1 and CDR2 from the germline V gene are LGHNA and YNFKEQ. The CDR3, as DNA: TGTGTCAGCAGCCGAGCCCTAGCGGAAGAGACCCAGTACTTC. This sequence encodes CVSSRALAEETQYF.

The chain's CDR3 is CASSEGTSGRADTQYF. As DNA, the CDR3 is TGCGCCAGCAGTGAGGGGACTAGCGGGCGGGCAGATACGCAGTATTTT. The chain recombines TRBV10-1 with TRBJ2-3; 12 nucleotides align to TRBD2. Germline CDR1 reads WNHNN; CDR2 reads SYGVQD (reference sequence). J gave up 4 bases and V 2 bases, and 4 bases lay outside the gene matches. This CDR3 spans 16 amino acids.

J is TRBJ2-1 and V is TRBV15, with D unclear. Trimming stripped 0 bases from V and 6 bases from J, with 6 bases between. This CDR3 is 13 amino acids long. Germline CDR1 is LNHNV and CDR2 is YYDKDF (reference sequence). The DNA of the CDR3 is TGTGCCACCAGCAGAGATGAGGTCAATGAGCAGTTCTTC. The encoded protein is CATSRDEVNEQFF.

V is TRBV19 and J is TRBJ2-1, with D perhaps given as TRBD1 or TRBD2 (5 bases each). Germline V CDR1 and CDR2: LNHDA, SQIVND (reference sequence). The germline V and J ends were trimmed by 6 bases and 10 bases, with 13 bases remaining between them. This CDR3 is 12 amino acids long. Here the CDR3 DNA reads TGTGCCAGTAGGATGGGGGTTCGGGAGCAGTTCTTC. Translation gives CASRMGVREQFF. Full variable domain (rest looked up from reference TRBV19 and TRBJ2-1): DGGITQSPKYLFRKEGQNVTLSCEQNLNHDAMYWYRQDPGQGLRLIYYSQIVNDFQKGDIAEGYSVSREKKESFPLTVTSAQKNPTAFYLCASRMGVREQFFGPGTRLTVL.

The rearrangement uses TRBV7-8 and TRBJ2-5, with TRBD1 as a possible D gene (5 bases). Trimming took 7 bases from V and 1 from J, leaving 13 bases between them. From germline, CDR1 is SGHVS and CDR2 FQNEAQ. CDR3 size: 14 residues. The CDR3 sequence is CASKYLRGQETQYF. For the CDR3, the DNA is TGTGCCAGCAAGTACCTTAGGGGCCAAGAGACCCAGTACTTC.

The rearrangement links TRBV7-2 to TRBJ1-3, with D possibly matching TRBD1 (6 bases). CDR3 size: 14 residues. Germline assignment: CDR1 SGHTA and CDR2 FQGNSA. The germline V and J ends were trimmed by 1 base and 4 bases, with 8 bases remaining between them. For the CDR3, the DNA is TGTGCCAGCAGCTTAGGGGGGCCCGGAAACACCATATATTTT. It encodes CASSLGGPGNTIYF. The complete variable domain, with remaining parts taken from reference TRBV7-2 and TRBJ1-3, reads GAGVSQSPSNKVTEKGKDVELRCDPISGHTALYWYRQSLGQGLEFLIYFQGNSAPDKSGLPSDRFSAERTGGSVSTLTIQRTQQEDSAVYLCASSLGGPGNTIYFGEGSWLTVV.

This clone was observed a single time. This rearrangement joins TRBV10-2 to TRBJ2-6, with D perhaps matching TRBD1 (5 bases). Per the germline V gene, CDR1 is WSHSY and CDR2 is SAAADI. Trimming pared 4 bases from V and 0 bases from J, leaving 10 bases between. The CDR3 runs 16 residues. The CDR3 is CASSVGHNSGANVLTF. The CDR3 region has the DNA TGCGCCAGCAGTGTGGGGCATAACTCTGGGGCCAACGTCCTGACTTTC.

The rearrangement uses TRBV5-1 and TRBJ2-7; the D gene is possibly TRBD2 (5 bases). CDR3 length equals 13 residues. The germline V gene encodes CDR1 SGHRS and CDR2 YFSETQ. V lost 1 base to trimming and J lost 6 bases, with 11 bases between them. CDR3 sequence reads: CASSLSQTTEQYF. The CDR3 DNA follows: TGCGCCAGCAGCTTGTCCCAGACTACCGAGCAGTACTTC.